This T cell receptor (beta chain) was retrieved from a study of blood T cell repertoires in COVID-19. Study details: In each case, the material was cDNA or gDNA derived from T cells, B-cell-depleted T cells, or PBMCs.

From germline, CDR1 is SGHKS and CDR2 YYEKEE (reference sequence). With 0 bases removed from V and 5 bases from J, the gap between germline ends came to 18 bases. The CDR3 is 18 residues long. Assay: immunoSEQ multiplex PCR; the TCRdb copy retains only in-frame clones and omits some. This repertoire shows approximately 300,000 clones, roughly 90% found once; its top ten account for 4%. The rearrangement uses TRBV5-5 and TRBJ1-6; possibly TRBD1 for D (5 bases). This TCR was sampled from a woman aged 45-65 years with active or convalescent COVID-19. Specimen: peripheral blood. CDR3 residues: CASSLESGSGGDNSPLHF. In DNA, the CDR3 is TGTGCCAGCAGCTTGGAATCCGGCTCCGGGGGAGATAATTCACCCCTCCACTTT.